Listed below are T cell receptor beta chains from one sample, sequenced in a study of cytomegalovirus exposure and HLA in healthy donors. Libraries were prepared by immunoSEQ multiplex PCR; TCRdb keeps only in-frame clonotypes and omits some of them. The table lists approximately 150,000 clones, roughly 91% of them singletons. Sequenced sample: PBMCs. The source of these receptors is a woman aged 18-29 years in good health and CMV-seropositive. The CDR3 runs from the conserved cysteine through the conserved F or W. Each record gives: V gene, J gene, CDR3 length, clone size, D gene, CDR3 protein, CDR3 DNA. The D gene is left open where the match is weak. A row's size may be missing; if present it is once, few, many or a size class.

v_call: TRBV18
j_call: TRBJ2-1
cdr3_length: 17
clone_size: NA
d_call: TRBD2
cdr3_aa: CASSPYSRTSSYNEQFF
cdr3_nt: TGTGCCAGCTCACCGTATTCCAGGACTAGCAGCTACAATGAGCAGTTCTTC

v_call: TRBV28
j_call: TRBJ1-3
cdr3_length: 15
clone_size: NA
d_call: TRBD1
cdr3_aa: CASSRTGQFGNTIYF
cdr3_nt: TGTGCCAGCAGTCGGACAGGGCAGTTTGGAAACACCATATATTTT

v_call: TRBV27
j_call: TRBJ2-6
cdr3_length: 14
clone_size: NA
d_call: NA
cdr3_aa: CASSLSWRANVLTF
cdr3_nt: TGTGCCAGCAGTTTGTCTTGGCGGGCCAACGTCCTGACTTTC

v_call: TRBV4-1
j_call: TRBJ2-2
cdr3_length: 15
clone_size: NA
d_call: NA
cdr3_aa: CASSQGIRDTGELFF
cdr3_nt: TGCGCCAGCAGCCAAGGGATCAGGGACACCGGGGAGCTGTTTTTT

v_call: TRBV19
j_call: TRBJ2-2
cdr3_length: 16
clone_size: NA
d_call: NA
cdr3_aa: CASSQTRGVSTGELFF
cdr3_nt: TGTGCCAGTAGTCAAACCAGGGGGGTTTCCACCGGGGAGCTGTTTTTT

v_call: TRBV7-2
j_call: TRBJ2-3
cdr3_length: 15
clone_size: NA
d_call: TRBD2
cdr3_aa: CASSLAGGDTDTQYF
cdr3_nt: TGTGCCAGCAGCTTAGCTGGGGGGGACACAGATACGCAGTATTTT

v_call: TRBV19
j_call: TRBJ2-7
cdr3_length: 14
clone_size: NA
d_call: NA
cdr3_aa: CASSFGSLPGEQYF
cdr3_nt: TGTGCCAGTAGTTTCGGGAGTCTCCCTGGGGAGCAGTACTTC

v_call: TRBV6-5
j_call: TRBJ2-7
cdr3_length: 12
clone_size: NA
d_call: NA
cdr3_aa: CASRTGGYEQYF
cdr3_nt: TGTGCCAGCAGAACAGGCGGATACGAGCAGTACTTC

v_call: TRBV5-1
j_call: TRBJ2-7
cdr3_length: 13
clone_size: NA
d_call: NA
cdr3_aa: CASSIDRFYEQYF
cdr3_nt: TGCGCCAGCAGTATTGACAGATTCTACGAGCAGTACTTC

v_call: TRBV9
j_call: TRBJ2-3
cdr3_length: 17
clone_size: NA
d_call: NA
cdr3_aa: CASSVAGSSFVVDTQYF
cdr3_nt: TGTGCCAGCAGCGTAGCGGGAAGCTCGTTTGTTGTAGATACGCAGTATTTT

v_call: TRBV2
j_call: TRBJ2-3
cdr3_length: 14
clone_size: NA
d_call: TRBD1
cdr3_aa: CASSEDRAGDTQYF
cdr3_nt: TGTGCCAGCAGCGAAGACAGGGCTGGCGATACGCAGTATTTT

v_call: TRBV15
j_call: TRBJ1-5
cdr3_length: 15
clone_size: NA
d_call: NA
cdr3_aa: CATSSAGGSNQPQHF
cdr3_nt: TGTGCCACCAGCTCCGCCGGAGGAAGCAATCAGCCCCAGCATTTT

v_call: TRBV11-3
j_call: TRBJ2-3
cdr3_length: 16
clone_size: NA
d_call: NA
cdr3_aa: CASSLEGWGATDTQYF
cdr3_nt: TGTGCCAGCAGCTTAGAGGGCTGGGGCGCAACAGATACGCAGTATTTT

v_call: TRBV15
j_call: TRBJ2-7
cdr3_length: 15
clone_size: NA
d_call: NA
cdr3_aa: CATSRDTGGDYEQYF
cdr3_nt: TGTGCCACCAGCAGAGACACAGGGGGGGACTACGAGCAGTACTTC

v_call: TRBV4-1
j_call: TRBJ1-2
cdr3_length: 13
clone_size: NA
d_call: TRBD1
cdr3_aa: CASSQTGVGGYTF
cdr3_nt: TGCGCCAGCAGCCAGACAGGGGTTGGCGGCTACACCTTC

v_call: TRBV9
j_call: TRBJ2-2
cdr3_length: 14
clone_size: many
d_call: NA
cdr3_aa: CASSSRVWTGELFF
cdr3_nt: TGTGCCAGCAGCTCGAGAGTGTGGACCGGGGAGCTGTTTTTT

v_call: TRBV7-2
j_call: TRBJ1-5
cdr3_length: 13
clone_size: NA
d_call: NA
cdr3_aa: CASSLDSNQPQHF
cdr3_nt: TGTGCCAGCAGCTTAGACTCGAATCAGCCCCAGCATTTT

v_call: TRBV29-1
j_call: TRBJ2-6
cdr3_length: 16
clone_size: NA
d_call: NA
cdr3_aa: CSVAETGPTGANVLTF
cdr3_nt: TGCAGCGTTGCCGAGACAGGCCCCACTGGGGCCAACGTCCTGACTTTC

v_call: TRBV18
j_call: TRBJ2-7
cdr3_length: 15
clone_size: once
d_call: TRBD2
cdr3_aa: CASSPPGLSNYEQYF
cdr3_nt: TGTGCCAGCTCACCGCCGGGACTATCGAACTACGAGCAGTACTTC

v_call: TRBV28
j_call: TRBJ2-1
cdr3_length: 15
clone_size: NA
d_call: TRBD2
cdr3_aa: CASIMGASGSREQFF
cdr3_nt: TGTGCCAGCATCATGGGGGCTAGCGGGAGTCGTGAGCAGTTCTTC

v_call: TRBV27
j_call: TRBJ2-3
cdr3_length: 17
clone_size: NA
d_call: TRBD2
cdr3_aa: CASSQWTSGSGADTQYF
cdr3_nt: TGTGCCAGCAGCCAATGGACTAGCGGGAGTGGTGCAGATACGCAGTATTTT

v_call: TRBV15
j_call: TRBJ2-4
cdr3_length: 16
clone_size: NA
d_call: TRBD2
cdr3_aa: CATSGGGGTAKNIQYF
cdr3_nt: TGTGCCACCAGCGGGGGCGGGGGGACAGCCAAAAACATTCAGTACTTC

v_call: TRBV5-4
j_call: TRBJ2-5
cdr3_length: 14
clone_size: NA
d_call: TRBD2
cdr3_aa: CASSDPSGAGTQYF
cdr3_nt: TGTGCCAGCAGCGACCCTAGCGGTGCGGGGACCCAGTACTTC

v_call: TRBV9
j_call: TRBJ2-7
cdr3_length: 14
clone_size: NA
d_call: TRBD2
cdr3_aa: CASSVGAGVNEQYF
cdr3_nt: TGTGCCAGCAGCGTAGGTGCGGGAGTTAACGAGCAGTACTTC

v_call: TRBV4-1
j_call: TRBJ1-2
cdr3_length: 17
clone_size: NA
d_call: TRBD1
cdr3_aa: CASSQVGQGAYLYGYTF
cdr3_nt: TGCGCCAGCAGCCAAGTAGGACAGGGGGCTTACCTCTATGGCTACACCTTC

v_call: TRBV10-3
j_call: TRBJ1-2
cdr3_length: 16
clone_size: NA
d_call: TRBD1
cdr3_aa: CAISSRTGYSLVGYTF
cdr3_nt: TGTGCCATCAGCTCAAGGACAGGGTATTCTCTGGTTGGCTACACCTTC

v_call: TRBV7-2
j_call: TRBJ1-5
cdr3_length: 13
clone_size: NA
d_call: NA
cdr3_aa: CASSLTGNQPQHF
cdr3_nt: TGTGCCAGCAGCTTAACAGGCAATCAGCCCCAGCATTTT

v_call: TRBV19
j_call: TRBJ2-5
cdr3_length: 13
clone_size: NA
d_call: NA
cdr3_aa: CASSTQGSETQYF
cdr3_nt: TGTGCCAGTAGTACCCAGGGGAGCGAGACCCAGTACTTC

v_call: TRBV28
j_call: TRBJ1-5
cdr3_length: 14
clone_size: NA
d_call: TRBD1
cdr3_aa: CATEDRVTGQPQHF
cdr3_nt: TGTGCCACTGAGGACAGGGTAACGGGGCAGCCCCAGCATTTT

v_call: TRBV5-1
j_call: TRBJ2-2
cdr3_length: 14
clone_size: NA
d_call: NA
cdr3_aa: CASSPSVRPGELFF
cdr3_nt: TGCGCCAGCAGCCCATCGGTCCGTCCCGGGGAGCTGTTTTTT

v_call: TRBV7-6
j_call: TRBJ1-1
cdr3_length: 15
clone_size: NA
d_call: NA
cdr3_aa: CASSPRRGSGTEAFF
cdr3_nt: TGTGCCAGCAGCCCCAGGCGGGGTTCGGGCACTGAAGCTTTCTTT

v_call: TRBV4-2
j_call: TRBJ2-3
cdr3_length: 17
clone_size: NA
d_call: TRBD2
cdr3_aa: CASSQDDLAGITDTQYF
cdr3_nt: TGTGCCAGCAGCCAAGATGATCTAGCGGGGATCACAGATACGCAGTATTTT

v_call: TRBV11-2
j_call: TRBJ2-7
cdr3_length: 13
clone_size: once
d_call: NA
cdr3_aa: CASSLGGTYEQYF
cdr3_nt: TGTGCCAGCAGCTTAGGCGGGACGTACGAGCAGTACTTC

v_call: TRBV30
j_call: TRBJ2-3
cdr3_length: 15
clone_size: once
d_call: TRBD2
cdr3_aa: CAWSPRGRPGDTQYF
cdr3_nt: TGTGCCTGGAGTCCGCGCGGGAGGCCGGGAGATACGCAGTATTTT

v_call: TRBV19
j_call: TRBJ1-2
cdr3_length: 16
clone_size: NA
d_call: TRBD1
cdr3_aa: CASYKGAQGADYGYTF
cdr3_nt: TGTGCCAGCTATAAGGGGGCACAGGGGGCGGACTATGGCTACACCTTC

v_call: TRBV5-4
j_call: TRBJ2-3
cdr3_length: 15
clone_size: NA
d_call: TRBD2
cdr3_aa: CASSLGAGVSDTQYF
cdr3_nt: TGTGCCAGCAGCTTAGGAGCGGGAGTCTCAGATACGCAGTATTTT

v_call: TRBV4-2
j_call: TRBJ1-3
cdr3_length: 16
clone_size: NA
d_call: TRBD1
cdr3_aa: CASSQGNRGRGNTIYF
cdr3_nt: TGTGCCAGCAGCCAAGGAAATAGGGGGCGCGGAAACACCATATATTTT

v_call: TRBV7-8
j_call: TRBJ2-1
cdr3_length: 14
clone_size: NA
d_call: NA
cdr3_aa: CASMAERNYNEQFF
cdr3_nt: TGTGCCAGCATGGCCGAGCGGAACTACAATGAGCAGTTCTTC

v_call: TRBV28
j_call: TRBJ2-7
cdr3_length: 13
clone_size: NA
d_call: TRBD1
cdr3_aa: CASSPTGTYEQYF
cdr3_nt: TGTGCCAGCAGCCCGACAGGGACCTACGAGCAGTACTTC

v_call: TRBV30
j_call: TRBJ2-7
cdr3_length: 13
clone_size: NA
d_call: NA
cdr3_aa: CAWSRDIIYEQYF
cdr3_nt: TGTGCCTGGAGCCGGGATATAATCTACGAGCAGTACTTC

v_call: TRBV5-1
j_call: TRBJ2-3
cdr3_length: 15
clone_size: once
d_call: NA
cdr3_aa: CASSRLTGSADTQYF
cdr3_nt: TGCGCCAGCAGCCGCCTAACAGGGAGTGCAGATACGCAGTATTTT

v_call: TRBV5-4
j_call: TRBJ2-7
cdr3_length: 16
clone_size: NA
d_call: TRBD2
cdr3_aa: CASSLLGSGRAGEQYF
cdr3_nt: TGTGCCAGCAGCTTACTTGGGAGCGGGAGGGCCGGCGAGCAGTACTTC

v_call: TRBV5-1
j_call: TRBJ2-5
cdr3_length: 15
clone_size: NA
d_call: NA
cdr3_aa: CASTEIWGPQETQYF
cdr3_nt: TGCGCCAGCACCGAGATCTGGGGGCCACAAGAGACCCAGTACTTC

v_call: TRBV5-1
j_call: TRBJ2-7
cdr3_length: 13
clone_size: NA
d_call: TRBD1
cdr3_aa: CASSHGTVWEQYF
cdr3_nt: TGCGCCAGCAGCCACGGGACAGTCTGGGAGCAGTACTTC

v_call: TRBV5-6
j_call: TRBJ1-3
cdr3_length: 15
clone_size: NA
d_call: NA
cdr3_aa: CASSLVTGSGNTIYF
cdr3_nt: TGTGCCAGCAGCTTGGTAACGGGGTCTGGAAACACCATATATTTT

v_call: TRBV5-8
j_call: TRBJ2-7
cdr3_length: 11
clone_size: NA
d_call: TRBD1
cdr3_aa: CASSLGWDRVF
cdr3_nt: TGTGCCAGCAGCTTGGGGTGGGACAGGGTCTTC

v_call: TRBV15
j_call: TRBJ2-7
cdr3_length: 16
clone_size: NA
d_call: TRBD2
cdr3_aa: CATSRGVAGLEREQYF
cdr3_nt: TGTGCCACCAGCAGAGGAGTAGCGGGTCTGGAGAGAGAGCAGTACTTC

v_call: TRBV4-1
j_call: TRBJ1-2
cdr3_length: 14
clone_size: few
d_call: NA
cdr3_aa: CASSPRTELYGYTF
cdr3_nt: TGCGCCAGCAGCCCACGGACAGAGCTCTATGGCTACACCTTC

v_call: TRBV7-2
j_call: TRBJ1-2
cdr3_length: 14
clone_size: few
d_call: NA
cdr3_aa: CASSLGTNNYGYTF
cdr3_nt: TGTGCCAGCAGCTTAGGGACAAATAACTATGGCTACACCTTC

v_call: TRBV5-1
j_call: TRBJ2-5
cdr3_length: 14
clone_size: NA
d_call: TRBD2
cdr3_aa: CASSKGLFLETQYF
cdr3_nt: TGCGCCAGCAGTAAGGGACTATTCTTGGAGACCCAGTACTTC

v_call: TRBV5-1
j_call: TRBJ2-7
cdr3_length: 15
clone_size: NA
d_call: NA
cdr3_aa: CASSLSGLNSYEQYF
cdr3_nt: TGCGCCAGCAGCTTGTCCGGTCTCAACTCCTACGAGCAGTACTTC

v_call: TRBV4-3
j_call: TRBJ1-4
cdr3_length: 16
clone_size: NA
d_call: NA
cdr3_aa: CASSQTGQRAGEKLFF
cdr3_nt: TGCGCCAGCAGCCAAACCGGACAGCGCGCGGGTGAAAAACTGTTTTTT

v_call: TRBV19
j_call: TRBJ2-2
cdr3_length: 18
clone_size: NA
d_call: TRBD1
cdr3_aa: CASSTGQGIPQNTGELFF
cdr3_nt: TGTGCCAGTAGTACGGGACAGGGTATCCCTCAGAACACCGGGGAGCTGTTTTTT

v_call: TRBV25-1
j_call: TRBJ2-7
cdr3_length: 15
clone_size: NA
d_call: NA
cdr3_aa: CASSEGAAGAYEQYF
cdr3_nt: TGTGCCAGCAGTGAAGGCGCGGCAGGGGCCTACGAGCAGTACTTC

v_call: TRBV6-5
j_call: TRBJ1-3
cdr3_length: 13
clone_size: NA
d_call: NA
cdr3_aa: CASSLYSGNTIYF
cdr3_nt: TGTGCCAGCAGTCTTTACTCTGGAAACACCATATATTTT

v_call: TRBV6-1
j_call: TRBJ2-7
cdr3_length: 16
clone_size: NA
d_call: TRBD1
cdr3_aa: CASSETATGGAYEQYF
cdr3_nt: TGTGCCAGCAGTGAAACCGCTACAGGGGGCGCATACGAGCAGTACTTC

v_call: TRBV30
j_call: TRBJ1-5
cdr3_length: 14
clone_size: NA
d_call: TRBD1
cdr3_aa: CAWSGDSFNQPQHF
cdr3_nt: TGTGCCTGGAGTGGGGACAGCTTTAATCAGCCCCAGCATTTT

v_call: TRBV2
j_call: TRBJ2-7
cdr3_length: 17
clone_size: few
d_call: TRBD2
cdr3_aa: CASSAMQAGLADYEQYF
cdr3_nt: TGTGCCAGCAGTGCCATGCAGGCCGGACTAGCGGACTACGAGCAGTACTTC

v_call: TRBV7-9
j_call: TRBJ2-7
cdr3_length: 11
clone_size: NA
d_call: NA
cdr3_aa: CASSLSYEQYF
cdr3_nt: TGTGCCAGCAGCTTATCGTACGAGCAGTACTTC

v_call: TRBV15
j_call: TRBJ2-5
cdr3_length: 15
clone_size: NA
d_call: TRBD2
cdr3_aa: CATSASGRIEETQYF
cdr3_nt: TGTGCCACCAGCGCGAGCGGGAGAATCGAAGAGACCCAGTACTTC